Shown below are 29 T cell receptor beta chains from a single sample sequenced in a study of blood T cell repertoires in COVID-19. TCRdb keeps only in-frame clones here, not all; method: immunoSEQ multiplex PCR. The profile shows some 180,000 clones, around four fifths of them singletons. Sequenced: peripheral blood. All receptors come from a woman of 80 years or more with COVID-19, enrolled during active disease.

The table lists this clone with a few counts. The chain links TRBV4-1 to TRBJ2-2; D is perhaps TRBD1 (6 bases). The CDR3 is 13 amino acids. CDR1 MGHRA and CDR2 YSYEKL come from the germline V gene. V dropped 5 bases and J dropped 6 bases, with 10 bases sitting between them. The CDR3 bases are TGCGCCAGCAGCTCCGACAGGTCCGGGGAGCTGTTTTTT. As protein: CASSSDRSGELFF.

V gene TRBV14 combines with J gene TRBJ1-2; 7 bases align to TRBD1. CDR1 SGHDN and CDR2 FVKESK come from the germline V gene. V lost 1 base to trimming and J lost 7 bases; unmatched junction nucleotides: 6. The CDR3 has 14 amino acids. The CDR3 DNA follows: TGTGCCAGCAGCCAAGTACAGGGGAGGAGTGGCTACACCTTC. As protein: CASSQVQGRSGYTF.

The J gene is TRBJ2-7, the V gene TRBV10-2; 9 bases map to TRBD1. The ends lost 6 bases at V and 6 bases at J; junction bases unmatched: 3. The germline V gene has CDR1 WSHSY and CDR2 SAAADI. This CDR3 region has 12 residues. CDR3 amino acids: CASRDRGGEQYF. The CDR3 nucleotides read TGCGCCAGCAGGGACAGGGGTGGCGAGCAGTACTTC.

This clone appeared a single time. The chain combines TRBV9 with TRBJ2-5; unclear D gene. Per germline, CDR1 SGDLS and CDR2 YYNGEE. The V end lost 0 bases, the J end lost 1 base, and 7 bases lay between the germline ends. This CDR3 comprises 14 residues. Here the CDR3 DNA reads TGTGCCAGCAGCGTAGGCGGCGGCCAAGAGACCCAGTACTTC. This gives the protein CASSVGGGQETQYF.

The chain links TRBV7-2 to TRBJ2-1, with 9 bases fitting TRBD2. The CDR3 has 14 residues. The J segment lost 7 bases and the V segment lost 3 bases, leaving 4 bases of the junction unmatched. CDR1 is SGHTA, CDR2 FQGNSA, per germline. The chain's CDR3 is CASSFVLAGNEQFF. The CDR3 nucleotides are TGTGCCAGCAGCTTTGTGCTAGCGGGAAATGAGCAGTTCTTC.

V usage is TRBV6-6 and J usage is TRBJ1-2, with 8 positions matching TRBD1. The germline gives CDR1 MNHNY, CDR2 SVGAGI (reference sequence). The CDR3 has 15 amino acids. Trimming took 5 bases from V and 7 from J; bases not matched to a gene: 12. The CDR3 DNA reads TGTGCCAGCAGTAGACAAACGGGGGACAGGTCTGGCTACACCTTC. Its protein is CASSRQTGDRSGYTF.

The rearrangement uses TRBV28 and TRBJ2-7, with 12 bases lining up with TRBD1. V gave up 5 bases and J gave up 7 bases; unmatched junction bases: 18. The CDR3 loop spans 18 amino acids. The germline CDR1 and CDR2 sequences are MDHEN and SYDVKM. CDR3 in DNA: TGTGCCAGCAGTCCGACCGTCATACCGGGACAGGGGGCATGGGAGCAGTACTTC. Translation gives CASSPTVIPGQGAWEQYF.

The V and J genes are TRBV2 and TRBJ1-6, with TRBD1 matching over 9 bases. CDR3 length: 15 amino acids. V dropped 4 bases and J dropped 7; count of bases not matched to a gene: 5. Per the germline V gene, CDR1 is SNHLY and CDR2 is FYNNEI. CDR3 region: CASSGQGVGNSPLHF. The CDR3 DNA is TGTGCCAGCAGTGGACAGGGGGTTGGCAATTCACCCCTCCACTTT.

V usage is TRBV29-1 and J usage is TRBJ2-1; D perhaps matches TRBD2 (6 bases). V was pared by 6 bases and J by 4 bases, with 10 bases between. This CDR3 is built from 12 residues. CDR1 is SQVTM, CDR2 ANQGSEA, per germline. CDR3 DNA: TGCAGCGTCGGGACTGGTTACAATGAGCAGTTCTTC. This codes for CSVGTGYNEQFF.

The chain combines TRBV14 with TRBJ2-3; 11 bases are a match to TRBD1. In germline, CDR1 is SGHDN, CDR2 FVKESK. Trimming removed 6 bases from V and 3 bases from J; junction bases left unmatched: 5. The CDR3 has 15 residues. The CDR3 loop is CASRPGQGATDTQYF. As DNA, the CDR3 is TGTGCCAGCAGACCTGGACAGGGGGCTACAGATACGCAGTATTTT.

This clone was seen once. This rearrangement joins TRBV5-6 to TRBJ2-5; D is unclear. Germline loops: CDR1 SGHDT, CDR2 YYEEEE. V was pared by 1 base and J by 4 bases, with 11 bases between. The CDR3 is 14 amino acids. The CDR3 DNA is TGTGCCAGCAGCTTGTTGGGCCTCGCAGAGACCCAGTACTTC. It specifies CASSLLGLAETQYF. Variable domain in full (rest from reference TRBV5-6 and TRBJ2-5): DAGVTQSPTHLIKTRGQQVTLRCSPKSGHDTVSWYQQALGQGPQFIFQYYEEEERQRGNFPDRFSGHQFPNYSSELNVNALLLGDSALYLCASSLLGLAETQYFGPGTRLLVL.

The rearrangement uses TRBV11-2 and TRBJ1-3; TRBD1 matches 7 bases. With 1 base clipped from V and 0 bases from J, the junction kept 3 bases outside the gene matches. There are 16 residues in the CDR3. Germline loops: CDR1 SGHAT, CDR2 FQNNGV. DNA for the CDR3: TGTGCCAGCAGCTTAGCGGGACAGCTCTCTGGAAACACCATATATTTT. The encoded protein is CASSLAGQLSGNTIYF.

V and J are TRBV2 and TRBJ1-5; no definite D call. The germline V and J ends were trimmed by 3 bases and 0 bases, with 3 bases remaining between them. CDR3 length: 13 amino acids. The germline CDR1 and CDR2 sequences are SNHLY and FYNNEI. CDR3 sequence (DNA): TGTGCCAGCAGTGAGAGTAGCAATCAGCCCCAGCATTTT. It codes for CASSESSNQPQHF.

CDR3 DNA: TGTGCCATCAGTGAGTCGTGGGCCCAAGAGACCCAGTACTTC. It encodes CAISESWAQETQYF. V is TRBV10-3 and J is TRBJ2-5; the D is unclear. Germline V gene data show CDR1 as ENHRY and CDR2 as SYGVKD. Trimming shortened V by 0 bases and J by 1 base, and 6 bases separated the two germline ends. This CDR3 spans 14 amino acids.

The J gene is TRBJ2-1, the V gene TRBV5-1; the match to TRBD2 covers 7 bases. CDR1 is SGHRS and CDR2 is YFSETQ in the germline V gene. V lost 0 bases, J lost 9 bases, and 3 bases stayed unmatched. The CDR3 sequence is 13 residues long. This chain's CDR3 is CASSLDPSGEQFF. The DNA of the CDR3 is TGCGCCAGCAGCTTGGACCCTAGCGGTGAGCAGTTCTTC.

This clone was counted only a few times. The genes are TRBV2 and TRBJ1-5, with 9 bases matching TRBD1. This CDR3 region has 16 residues. The germline V gene encodes CDR1 SNHLY and CDR2 FYNNEI. V trimming: 4 bases; J trimming: 1 base; junction bases outside the gene matches: 5. The CDR3 bases are TGTGCCAGCAGTGGGGACAGGGATCAGAGCAATCAGCCCCAGCATTTT. Its protein is CASSGDRDQSNQPQHF.

CDR3 sequence: CATTDFGGGLYQPQHF. The CDR3 DNA is TGTGCCACCACAGACTTCGGCGGGGGGCTCTATCAGCCCCAGCATTTT. V is TRBV19 and J is TRBJ1-5; possibly TRBD1 for D (6 bases). This CDR3 contains 16 residues. Germline loops: CDR1 LNHDA, CDR2 SQIVND (reference sequence). V gave up 10 bases and J gave up 5 bases, with 24 bases separating them.

The rearrangement joins TRBV19 to TRBJ1-3, with D maybe TRBD1 (6 bases). With 4 bases removed from V and 0 bases from J, the gap between germline ends came to 22 bases. This CDR3 has 19 amino acids. Per the germline V gene, CDR1 is LNHDA and CDR2 is SQIVND (reference sequence). CDR3 amino acids: CASSNPPGGALTSGNTIYF. The CDR3 DNA reads TGTGCCAGTAGTAACCCCCCGGGGGGGGCCCTGACCTCTGGAAACACCATATATTTT.

V is TRBV28 and J is TRBJ1-2; 11 nucleotides agree with TRBD1. The germline gives CDR1 MDHEN, CDR2 SYDVKM. V lost 9 bases and J lost 8; bases outside the gene matches: 14. There are 15 residues in the CDR3. The CDR3 nucleotides are TGTGCCAGTGCGCTACGGACAGGGGGCCTCGGGGGCTACACCTTC. Amino acids: CASALRTGGLGGYTF.

The sample holds a few counts of this clone. The chain uses TRBV5-6 and TRBJ2-7; 12 bases map to TRBD2. CDR3 length: 15 residues. CDR1 and CDR2 (germline): SGHDT, YYEEEE. The J segment lost 5 bases and the V segment lost 7 bases, leaving 10 bases of the junction unmatched. CDR3 bases: TGTGCCAGCGGGCGGTGGGCTAGCGGGGGGGACGAGCAGTACTTC. Protein product: CASGRWASGGDEQYF. Complete variable domain (other parts from reference TRBV5-6 and TRBJ2-7): DAGVTQSPTHLIKTRGQQVTLRCSPKSGHDTVSWYQQALGQGPQFIFQYYEEEERQRGNFPDRFSGHQFPNYSSELNVNALLLGDSALYLCASGRWASGGDEQYFGPGTRLTVT.

The chain couples TRBV5-1 to TRBJ2-7, with 9 bases identical to TRBD1. V trimming: 3 bases; J trimming: 1 base; junction bases outside the gene matches: 5. The CDR3 is 15 amino acids. CDR1 is SGHRS, CDR2 YFSETQ, per germline. The CDR3 DNA reads TGCGCCAGCAGCTCCGGGACAGGGCTATCCTACGAGCAGTACTTC. Its protein product is CASSSGTGLSYEQYF. Looking up the rest from reference TRBV5-1 and TRBJ2-7 gives the full variable domain: KAGVTQTPRYLIKTRGQQVTLSCSPISGHRSVSWYQQTPGQGLQFLFEYFSETQRNKGNFPGRFSGRQFSNSRSEMNVSTLELGDSALYLCASSSGTGLSYEQYFGPGTRLTVT.

The chain carries TRBV9 and TRBJ1-2, with 8 bases aligning to TRBD1. Germline V gene sequence: CDR1 SGDLS, CDR2 YYNGEE. The CDR3 runs to 14 residues. V was clipped by 0 bases and J by 8 bases; unmatched bases: 6. The CDR3 loop reads CASSVGTGSHGYTF. The CDR3 nucleotides are TGTGCCAGCAGCGTAGGGACAGGGAGTCACGGCTACACCTTC. The variable domain in full, with the rest retrieved from reference TRBV9 and TRBJ1-2, is DSGVTQTPKHLITATGQRVTLRCSPRSGDLSVYWYQQSLDQGLQFLIQYYNGEERAKGNILERFSAQQFPDLHSELNLSSLELGDSALYFCASSVGTGSHGYTFGSGTRLTVV.

V and J are TRBV4-1 and TRBJ1-5; tentatively, D is TRBD1 (6 bases). CDR3 length: 18 amino acids. Germline CDR1 reads MGHRA; CDR2 reads YSYEKL. V dropped 4 bases and J dropped 2 bases, with 21 bases sitting between them. The CDR3 sequence is CASSPWGRGDGGNQPQHF. The CDR3 DNA sequence: TGCGCCAGCAGCCCCTGGGGCAGGGGCGACGGTGGCAATCAGCCCCAGCATTTT.

This chain uses TRBV5-1 with TRBJ1-2; D might be TRBD1 (6 bases). Germline lookup yields CDR1 SGHRS and CDR2 YFSETQ. The V end lost 4 bases, the J end lost 8 bases, and 18 bases lay between the germline ends. CDR3 length: 14 residues. The CDR3 reads CASSADSWERGYTF. CDR3 nucleotides: TGCGCCAGCAGCGCGGACAGCTGGGAAAGGGGCTACACCTTC.

This rearrangement joins TRBV9 to TRBJ2-3; perhaps TRBD2 as D (5 bases). The V end was cut by 2 bases, the J end by 6 bases, with 10 bases between. This CDR3 is 13 amino acids long. CDR1 is SGDLS, CDR2 YYNGEE, per germline. The CDR3 loop is CASSVGVADTQYF. The CDR3 nucleotides read TGTGCCAGCAGCGTGGGAGTTGCGGATACGCAGTATTTT.

In regard to this clone: Other DNA sequences in the sample encode the same CDR3. The gene calls are TRBV9 and TRBJ2-1, with 8 positions matching TRBD1. CDR3 length: 15 residues. The germline gives CDR1 SGDLS, CDR2 YYNGEE. V dropped 4 bases and J dropped 0; count of bases not matched to a gene: 3. The CDR3 nucleotides read TGTGCCAGCAGCCCCACAGGGGGCTCCTACAATGAGCAGTTCTTC. Translation gives CASSPTGGSYNEQFF.

The rearrangement uses TRBV2 and TRBJ2-1, with 9 bases aligning to TRBD1. Germline lookup yields CDR1 SNHLY and CDR2 FYNNEI. Trimming at V came to 4 bases and at J to 1 base, leaving 5 bases not matched to a gene. The CDR3 sequence is 16 residues long. In DNA, the CDR3 is TGTGCCAGCAGTGGAACAGGGGGCAGGTCCTACAATGAGCAGTTCTTC. Its protein product is CASSGTGGRSYNEQFF.

This chain uses TRBV2 with TRBJ1-6; 8 bases fit TRBD1. The CDR3 extends over 18 amino acids. Per the germline V gene, CDR1 is SNHLY and CDR2 is FYNNEI. The junction had 20 bases not matched to a gene; V was cut back by 6 bases and J by 10 bases. The CDR3 loop is CASRGLNRGVGVKSPLHF. The CDR3 DNA reads TGTGCCAGCAGAGGACTGAACAGGGGGGTTGGAGTGAAGTCACCCCTCCACTTT.

The chain uses TRBV5-4 and TRBJ1-1; 7 positions agree with TRBD1. Germline assignment: CDR1 SGHNT and CDR2 YYREEE (reference sequence). The V and J ends lost 4 bases and 11 bases, in that order; junction bases with no gene match: 17. The CDR3 runs 15 residues. CDR3 loop: CASSLDTPRGLVAFF. The DNA of the CDR3 is TGTGCCAGCAGCCTCGATACTCCTAGGGGGCTGGTCGCTTTCTTT.